The 19 T cell receptor beta chains given below trace back to one sample, sequenced in a study of blood T cell repertoires in COVID-19. The assay was immunoSEQ multiplex PCR, and TCRdb's table has in-frame clones only and misses some. The sample gives about 70,000 clones, about 80% of which show up once; around a sixth is in the top ten. Sequenced input: peripheral blood. These receptors were obtained from a man in his 70s who had recovered from COVID-19.

The genes are TRBV19 and TRBJ2-2; D might be TRBD1 (7 bases). Trimming took 6 bases from V and 3 from J, leaving 17 bases between them. Germline V gene data show CDR1 as LNHDA and CDR2 as SQIVND (reference sequence). The CDR3 has 16 amino acids. CDR3 protein: CASSPQGDLDTGELFF. For the CDR3, the DNA is TGTGCCAGTAGCCCCCAGGGGGACTTAGACACCGGGGAGCTGTTTTTT.

This clone was picked up a small number of times. V is TRBV16 and J is TRBJ1-5; 12 bases map to TRBD1. The V gene's germline CDR1 is KGHSY and CDR2 FQNENV. CDR3 size: 19 residues. V lost 2 bases and J lost 0; bases outside the gene matches: 8. CDR3 loop: CASSQRTGTGGLSNQPQHF. DNA for the CDR3: TGTGCCAGCAGCCAAAGGACAGGGACAGGGGGCCTTAGCAATCAGCCCCAGCATTTT.

CDR3 in DNA: TGTGCCAGCAGTGGCACCTTTGATGGTAATTCACCCCTCCACTTT. This gives the protein CASSGTFDGNSPLHF. The rearrangement links TRBV9 to TRBJ1-6; D unresolved. CDR3 length: 15 residues. V was clipped by 5 bases and J by 6 bases, with 15 bases between them. Germline V gene lookup returns CDR1 SGDLS and CDR2 YYNGEE.

V and J are TRBV10-3 and TRBJ2-1; 10 nucleotides agree with TRBD2. The V and J ends lost 10 bases and 8 bases, in that order; junction bases with no gene match: 14. The CDR3 runs 15 residues. Germline V gene sequence: CDR1 ENHRY, CDR2 SYGVKD. The CDR3, as DNA: TGTGCCACCAACCCGGCTAGCGGGAGAGGGGATGAGCAGTTCTTC. Protein product: CATNPASGRGDEQFF.

The chain employs TRBV10-2 and TRBJ2-3; D is perhaps TRBD2 (5 bases). The CDR3 is 16 residues long. Germline V gives CDR1 WSHSY, CDR2 SAAADI. V gave up 5 bases and J gave up 1 base, with 16 bases separating them. This chain's CDR3 is CASSLALAQGTDTQYF. In DNA, the CDR3 is TGCGCCAGCAGTTTAGCCCTAGCTCAAGGCACAGATACGCAGTATTTT.

The chain has TRBV27 and TRBJ2-1; TRBD1 aligns across 10 bases. The CDR3 has 14 residues. CDR1 MNHEY and CDR2 SMNVEV come from the germline V gene (reference sequence). After removal of 5 bases from V and 9 bases from J, the junction contained 7 bases not matched to a gene. This CDR3 reads CASSLDRGRSEQFF. The CDR3 DNA sequence: TGTGCCAGCAGTCTCGACAGGGGGCGCAGTGAGCAGTTCTTC.

The chain has TRBV6-2 or TRBV6-3 and TRBJ2-1; TRBD2 matches at 7 bases. This CDR3 has 14 residues. Germline lookup yields CDR1 MNHEY and CDR2 SVGEGT. Trimming removed 6 bases from V and 6 bases from J; junction bases left unmatched: 8. In DNA form, the CDR3 reads TGTGCCAGCAGCCTTTGGGGGGAGGGCAATGAGCAGTTCTTC. It translates to CASSLWGEGNEQFF.

V usage is TRBV6-2 or TRBV6-3 and J usage is TRBJ1-1; D is unresolved. The germline V and J ends were trimmed by 5 bases and 0 bases, with 7 bases remaining between them. The CDR3 has 13 amino acids. CDR1 is MNHEY and CDR2 is SVGEGT in the germline V gene. The CDR3 loop reads CASSDNLNTEAFF. Here the CDR3 DNA reads TGTGCCAGCAGTGACAACTTGAACACTGAAGCTTTCTTT.

V gene TRBV12-3 or TRBV12-4 combines with J gene TRBJ1-5; tentative D call: TRBD1 (5 bases). CDR3 size: 13 residues. Trimming pared 5 bases from V and 6 bases from J, leaving 11 bases between. Written as DNA, the CDR3 is TGTGCCAGCAGTCGGGGCGGGATTCAGCCCCAGCATTTT. As protein: CASSRGGIQPQHF.

The V gene is TRBV28, the J gene TRBJ2-1; TRBD2 agrees at 7 bases. The CDR3 is 15 residues long. Germline V gene data show CDR1 as MDHEN and CDR2 as SYDVKM. The J segment lost 4 bases and the V segment lost 5 bases, leaving 8 bases of the junction unmatched. The CDR3 DNA follows: TGTGCCAGCAGTCCCCGGGGGGTTCGATACAATGAGCAGTTCTTC. Its translation is CASSPRGVRYNEQFF.

V usage is TRBV6-2 or TRBV6-3 and J usage is TRBJ1-1; 7 nucleotides agree with TRBD1. The germline V gene has CDR1 MNHEY and CDR2 SVGEGT. The V and J ends lost 0 bases and 3 bases, in that order; junction bases with no gene match: 4. The CDR3 totals 15 residues. Written as DNA, the CDR3 is TGTGCCAGCAGTTACTCTGTCAGGGGGGACACTGAAGCTTTCTTT. It translates to CASSYSVRGDTEAFF.

The chain recombines TRBV7-2 with TRBJ2-5; 10 bases fit TRBD2. The CDR3 consists of 16 residues. Losses at the gene ends were 2 bases for V and 2 bases for J; bases not matched to a gene: 5. Germline loops: CDR1 SGHTA, CDR2 FQGNSA. The CDR3: CASSLKTSGHQETQYF. The CDR3 DNA follows: TGTGCCAGCAGCTTAAAGACTAGCGGGCATCAAGAGACCCAGTACTTC.

V gene TRBV2 combines with J gene TRBJ2-3, with 7 bases fitting TRBD2. Germline CDR1 and CDR2: SNHLY and FYNNEI. J was trimmed by 6 bases and V by 3 bases; bases with no gene match: 12. The CDR3 totals 16 residues. The CDR3 sequence is CASSDRVGGNWDTQYF. CDR3 nucleotides: TGTGCCAGCAGTGATCGGGTGGGAGGGAACTGGGATACGCAGTATTTT.

There are a few counts of this clone. The chain carries TRBV28 and TRBJ2-7; maybe TRBD2 (6 bases). Trimming left V 2 bases short and J 9 bases short, with 11 bases between. This CDR3 region has 12 residues. Germline CDR1 is MDHEN and CDR2 is SYDVKM. In nucleotides, the CDR3 is TGTGCCAGCAGTTTACTCCGGGGAGGGCAGTACTTC. Its translation: CASSLLRGGQYF.

The chain carries TRBV7-2 and TRBJ2-7; 7 bases are shared with TRBD1. CDR3 size: 15 residues. Germline values: CDR1 SGHTA, CDR2 FQGNSA. V shed 6 bases, J shed 3 bases, and the junction held 11 bases outside the gene matches. CDR3 bases: TGTGCCAGCAGTTTCACCGGGACAGAAAGCTACGAGCAGTACTTC. The encoded protein is CASSFTGTESYEQYF.

This chain joins TRBV10-3 and TRBJ2-1; 10 bases are a match to TRBD2. With 5 bases clipped from V and 9 bases from J, the junction kept 7 bases outside the gene matches. Germline V gene lookup returns CDR1 ENHRY and CDR2 SYGVKD. The CDR3 has 14 residues. The CDR3 DNA reads TGTGCCATCAGTCAAGCGGGGGGGCTGGGTGAGCAGTTCTTC. This sequence encodes CAISQAGGLGEQFF.

The chain recombines TRBV3-1 (or the pseudogene TRBV3-2) with TRBJ2-3; possibly TRBD2 for D (6 bases). The germline V and J ends were trimmed by 1 base and 9 bases, with 17 bases remaining between them. Germline loops: CDR1 LGHDT, CDR2 YNNKEL (reference sequence). CDR3 size: 15 residues. The CDR3 here is CASSQGTSPRRTQYF. CDR3 DNA sequence: TGTGCCAGCAGCCAAGGCACTAGCCCTCGGAGAACGCAGTATTTT.

This clone has only one observation. V is TRBV2 and J is TRBJ2-5; 8 bases match TRBD2. The trim removed 6 bases at V and 3 bases at J, leaving 15 bases unmatched. CDR1 and CDR2 (germline): SNHLY, FYNNEI. This CDR3 contains 17 residues. As DNA, the CDR3 is TGTGCCAGCAGCACAGGTTCGGCGGGGGGATGGGAAGAGACCCAGTACTTC. Residues: CASSTGSAGGWEETQYF.

The gene calls are TRBV7-9 and TRBJ2-3, with 12 bases lining up with TRBD2. The germline V gene has CDR1 SEHNR and CDR2 FQNEAQ (reference sequence). The CDR3 length is 15 residues. Trimming removed 5 bases from V and 6 bases from J; junction bases left unmatched: 6. Here the CDR3 DNA reads TGTGCCAGCAGCCGGACTAGCGGGGCTGTGGATACGCAGTATTTT. Residues: CASSRTSGAVDTQYF.